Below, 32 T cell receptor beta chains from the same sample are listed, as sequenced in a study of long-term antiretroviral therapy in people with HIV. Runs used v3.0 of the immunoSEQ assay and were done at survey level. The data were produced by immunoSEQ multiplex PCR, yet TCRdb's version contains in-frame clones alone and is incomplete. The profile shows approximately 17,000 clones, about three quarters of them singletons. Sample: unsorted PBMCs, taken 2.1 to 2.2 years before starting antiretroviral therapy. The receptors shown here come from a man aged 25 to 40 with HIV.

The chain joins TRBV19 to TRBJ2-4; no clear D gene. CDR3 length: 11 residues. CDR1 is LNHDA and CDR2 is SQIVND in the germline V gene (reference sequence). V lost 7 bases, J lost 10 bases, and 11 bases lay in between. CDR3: CASTLGPIQYF. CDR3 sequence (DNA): TGTGCCAGTACTCTAGGACCAATTCAGTACTTC.

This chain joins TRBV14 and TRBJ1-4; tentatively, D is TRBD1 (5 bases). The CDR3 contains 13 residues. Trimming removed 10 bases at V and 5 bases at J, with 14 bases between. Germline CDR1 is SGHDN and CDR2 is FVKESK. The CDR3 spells CATGAGGNEKLFF. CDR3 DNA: TGTGCCACCGGGGCAGGTGGGAATGAAAAACTGTTTTTT.

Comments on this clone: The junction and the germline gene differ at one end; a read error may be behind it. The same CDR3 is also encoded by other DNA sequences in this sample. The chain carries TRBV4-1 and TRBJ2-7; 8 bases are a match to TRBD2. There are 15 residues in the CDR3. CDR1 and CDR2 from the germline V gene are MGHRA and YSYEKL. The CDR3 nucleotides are TGTGCCAGCAGCTTCAGCGGGGGTCCCTCCTACGAGCAGTACTTC. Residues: CASSFSGGPSYEQYF.

The CDR3 region has the DNA TGCGCCAGCAGCTTGGTGCAGGGCGATAATGAAAAACTGTTTTTT. It is translated as CASSLVQGDNEKLFF. This sequence joins TRBV5-1 and TRBJ1-4; a weak D match, TRBD1 (5 bases). Germline-derived CDR1 and CDR2 are SGHRS and YFSETQ. V lost 0 bases, J lost 4 bases, and 10 bases lay in between. The CDR3 contains 15 residues.

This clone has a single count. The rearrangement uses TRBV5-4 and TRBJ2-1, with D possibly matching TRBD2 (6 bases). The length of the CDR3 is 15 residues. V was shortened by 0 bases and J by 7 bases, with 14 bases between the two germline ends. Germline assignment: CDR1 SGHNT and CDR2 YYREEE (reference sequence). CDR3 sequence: CASSLDPGEGNEQFF. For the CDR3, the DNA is TGTGCCAGCAGCTTGGATCCGGGGGAAGGTAATGAGCAGTTCTTC. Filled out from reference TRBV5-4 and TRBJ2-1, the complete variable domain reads ETGVTQSPTHLIKTRGQQVTLRCSSQSGHNTVSWYQQALGQGPQFIFQYYREEENGRGNFPPRFSGLQFPNYSSELNVNALELDDSALYLCASSLDPGEGNEQFFGPGTRLTVL.

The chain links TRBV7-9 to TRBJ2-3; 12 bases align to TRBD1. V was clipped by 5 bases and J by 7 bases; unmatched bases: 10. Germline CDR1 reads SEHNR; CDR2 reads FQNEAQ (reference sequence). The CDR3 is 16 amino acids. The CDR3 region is CASSKLGQGASNTQYF. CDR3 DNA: TGTGCCAGCAGCAAATTGGGACAGGGGGCTTCTAATACGCAGTATTTT. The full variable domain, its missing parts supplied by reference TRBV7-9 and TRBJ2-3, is DTGVSQNPRHKITKRGQNVTFRCDPISEHNRLYWYRQTLGQGPEFLTYFQNEAQLEKSRLLSDRFSAERPKGSFSTLEIQRTEQGDSAMYLCASSKLGQGASNTQYFGPGTRLTVL.

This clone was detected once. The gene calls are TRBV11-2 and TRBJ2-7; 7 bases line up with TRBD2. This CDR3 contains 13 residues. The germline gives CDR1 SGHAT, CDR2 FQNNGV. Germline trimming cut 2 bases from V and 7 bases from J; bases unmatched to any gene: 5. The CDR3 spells CASSLSGGWEQYF. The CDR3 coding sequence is TGTGCCAGCAGCTTATCCGGGGGGTGGGAGCAGTACTTC.

CDR3 nucleotides: TGTGCCAGCAGCCTTGTAACCGGGACAGGGGTTTGGGCCACCGGGGAGCTGTTTTTT. Amino acid sequence: CASSLVTGTGVWATGELFF. V and J are TRBV14 and TRBJ2-2, with 10 bases matching TRBD1. Trimming took 4 bases from V and 4 from J; bases not matched to a gene: 15. This CDR3 spans 19 amino acids. Germline V gives CDR1 SGHDN, CDR2 FVKESK.

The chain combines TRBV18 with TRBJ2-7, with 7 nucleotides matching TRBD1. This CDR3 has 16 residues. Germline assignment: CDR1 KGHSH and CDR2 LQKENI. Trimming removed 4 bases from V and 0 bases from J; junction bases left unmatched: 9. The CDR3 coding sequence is TGTGCCAGCTCACTAGGTCAGGGGGTGCTCTCCTACGAGCAGTACTTC. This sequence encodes CASSLGQGVLSYEQYF.

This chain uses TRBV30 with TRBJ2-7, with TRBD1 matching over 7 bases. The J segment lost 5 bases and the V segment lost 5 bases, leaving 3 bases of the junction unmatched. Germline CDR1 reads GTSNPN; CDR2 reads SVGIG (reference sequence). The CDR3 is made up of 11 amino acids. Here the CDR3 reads CAWEQGNEQYF. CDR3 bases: TGTGCCTGGGAACAGGGGAACGAGCAGTACTTC.

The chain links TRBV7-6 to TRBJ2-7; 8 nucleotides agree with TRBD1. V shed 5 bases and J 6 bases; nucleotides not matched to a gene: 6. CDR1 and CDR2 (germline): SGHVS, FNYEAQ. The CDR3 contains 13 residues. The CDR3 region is CASSARQGSEQYF. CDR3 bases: TGTGCCAGCAGCGCAAGACAGGGGAGCGAGCAGTACTTC.

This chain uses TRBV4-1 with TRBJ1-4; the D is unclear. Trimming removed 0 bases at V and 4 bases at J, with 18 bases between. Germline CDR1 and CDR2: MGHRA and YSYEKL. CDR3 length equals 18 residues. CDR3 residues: CASSQDSLVFGDNEKLFF. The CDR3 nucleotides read TGCGCCAGCAGCCAAGATTCGTTAGTGTTCGGTGATAATGAAAAACTGTTTTTT.

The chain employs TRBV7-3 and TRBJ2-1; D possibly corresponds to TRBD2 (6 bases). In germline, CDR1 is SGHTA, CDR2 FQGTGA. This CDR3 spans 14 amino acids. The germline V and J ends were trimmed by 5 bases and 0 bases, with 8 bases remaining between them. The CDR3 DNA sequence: TGTGCCAGCAGCCTGGGGGGCTCCTACAATGAGCAGTTCTTC. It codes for CASSLGGSYNEQFF. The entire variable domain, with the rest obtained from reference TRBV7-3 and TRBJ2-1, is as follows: GAGVSQTPSNKVTEKGKYVELRCDPISGHTALYWYRQSLGQGPEFLIYFQGTGAADDSGLPNDRFFAVRPEGSVSTLKIQRTERGDSAVYLCASSLGGSYNEQFFGPGTRLTVL.

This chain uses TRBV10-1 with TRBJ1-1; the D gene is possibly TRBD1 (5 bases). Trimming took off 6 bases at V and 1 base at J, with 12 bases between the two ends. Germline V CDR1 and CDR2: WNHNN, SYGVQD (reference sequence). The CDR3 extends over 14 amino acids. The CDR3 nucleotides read TGCGCCAGCAGGGCAGGGACGGCGAACACTGAAGCTTTCTTT. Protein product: CASRAGTANTEAFF.

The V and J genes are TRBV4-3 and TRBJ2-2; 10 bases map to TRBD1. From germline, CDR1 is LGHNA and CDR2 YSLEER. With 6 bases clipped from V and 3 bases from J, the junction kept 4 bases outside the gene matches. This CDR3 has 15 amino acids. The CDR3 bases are TGCGCCAGCAGATCCGGACAGGGGGACACCGGGGAGCTGTTTTTT. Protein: CASRSGQGDTGELFF.

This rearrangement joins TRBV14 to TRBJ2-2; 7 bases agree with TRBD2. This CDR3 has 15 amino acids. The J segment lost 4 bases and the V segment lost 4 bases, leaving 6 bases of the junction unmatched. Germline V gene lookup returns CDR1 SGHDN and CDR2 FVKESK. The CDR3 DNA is TGTGCCAGCAGCCGGGGAGCGGGATCCACCGGGGAGCTGTTTTTT. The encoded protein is CASSRGAGSTGELFF.

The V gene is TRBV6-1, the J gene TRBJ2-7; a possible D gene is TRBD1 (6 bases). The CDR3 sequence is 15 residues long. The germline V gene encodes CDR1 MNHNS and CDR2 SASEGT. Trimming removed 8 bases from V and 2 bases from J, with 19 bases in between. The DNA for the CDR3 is TGTGCCAGCGGGCCACAGGGTGGCTCCACCTACGAGCAGTACTTC. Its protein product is CASGPQGGSTYEQYF.

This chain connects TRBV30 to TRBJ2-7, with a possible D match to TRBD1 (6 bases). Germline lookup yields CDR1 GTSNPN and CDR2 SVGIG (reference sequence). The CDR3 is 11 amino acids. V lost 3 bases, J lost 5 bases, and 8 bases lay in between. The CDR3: CAWSRDNEQYF. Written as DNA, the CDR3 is TGTGCCTGGAGCAGGGACAACGAGCAGTACTTC. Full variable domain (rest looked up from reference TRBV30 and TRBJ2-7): SQTIHQWPATLVQPVGSPLSLECTVEGTSNPNLYWYRQAAGRGLQLLFYSVGIGQISSEVPQNLSASRPQDRQFILSSKKLLLSDSGFYLCAWSRDNEQYFGPGTRLTVT.

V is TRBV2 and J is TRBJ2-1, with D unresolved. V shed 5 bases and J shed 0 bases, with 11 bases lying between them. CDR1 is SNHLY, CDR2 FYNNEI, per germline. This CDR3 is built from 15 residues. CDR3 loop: CASSSPVHSYNEQFF. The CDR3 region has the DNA TGTGCCAGCAGTTCTCCAGTTCACTCCTACAATGAGCAGTTCTTC.

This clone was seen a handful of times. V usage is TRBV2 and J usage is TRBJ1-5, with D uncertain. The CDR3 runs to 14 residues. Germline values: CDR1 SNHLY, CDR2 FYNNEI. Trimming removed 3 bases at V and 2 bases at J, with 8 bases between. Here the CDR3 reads CASSDGVRNQPQHF. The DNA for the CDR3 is TGTGCCAGCAGTGATGGGGTTCGCAATCAGCCCCAGCATTTT.

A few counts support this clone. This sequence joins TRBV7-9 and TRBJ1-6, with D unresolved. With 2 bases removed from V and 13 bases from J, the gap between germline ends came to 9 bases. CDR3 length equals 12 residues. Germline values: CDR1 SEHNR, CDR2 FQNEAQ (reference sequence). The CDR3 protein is CASSLTEEPLHF. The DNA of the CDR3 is TGTGCCAGCAGCTTAACAGAGGAGCCCCTCCACTTT.

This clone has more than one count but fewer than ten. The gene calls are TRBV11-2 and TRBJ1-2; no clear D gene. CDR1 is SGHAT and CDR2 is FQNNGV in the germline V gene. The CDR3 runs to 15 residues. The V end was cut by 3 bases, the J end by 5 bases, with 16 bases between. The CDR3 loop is CASSLAGFGDYGYTF. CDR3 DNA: TGTGCCAGCAGCTTGGCCGGGTTTGGGGATTATGGCTACACCTTC.

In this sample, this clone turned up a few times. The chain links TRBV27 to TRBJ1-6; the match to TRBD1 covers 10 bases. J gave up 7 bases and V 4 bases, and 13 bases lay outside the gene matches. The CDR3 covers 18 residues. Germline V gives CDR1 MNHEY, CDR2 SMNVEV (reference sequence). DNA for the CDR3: TGTGCCAGCAGTTCCCACTCGACAGGGGGCCTTTGGAATTCACCCCTCCACTTT. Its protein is CASSSHSTGGLWNSPLHF.

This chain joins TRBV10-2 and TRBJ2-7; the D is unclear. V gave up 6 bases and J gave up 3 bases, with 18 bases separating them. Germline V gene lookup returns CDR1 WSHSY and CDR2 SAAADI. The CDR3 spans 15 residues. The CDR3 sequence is CASRREETLNYEQYF. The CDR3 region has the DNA TGCGCCAGCAGAAGAGAAGAGACCCTAAACTACGAGCAGTACTTC.

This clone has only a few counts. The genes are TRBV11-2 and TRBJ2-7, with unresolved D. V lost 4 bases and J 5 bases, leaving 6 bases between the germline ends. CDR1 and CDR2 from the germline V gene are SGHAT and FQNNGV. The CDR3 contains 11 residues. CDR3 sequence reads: CASSSYNEQYF. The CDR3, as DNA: TGTGCCAGCAGCTCCTACAACGAGCAGTACTTC.

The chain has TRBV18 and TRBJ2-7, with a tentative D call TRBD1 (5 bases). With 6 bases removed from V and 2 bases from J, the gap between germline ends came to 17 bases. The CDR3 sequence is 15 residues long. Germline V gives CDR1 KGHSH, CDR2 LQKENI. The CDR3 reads CASSPGQTRAYEQYF. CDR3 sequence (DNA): TGTGCCAGCTCGCCCGGACAAACACGGGCCTACGAGCAGTACTTC. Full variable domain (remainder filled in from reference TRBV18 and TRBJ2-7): NAGVMQNPRHLVRRRGQEARLRCSPMKGHSHVYWYRQLPEEGLKFMVYLQKENIIDESGMPKERFSAEFPKEGPSILRIQQVVRGDSAAYFCASSPGQTRAYEQYFGPGTRLTVT.

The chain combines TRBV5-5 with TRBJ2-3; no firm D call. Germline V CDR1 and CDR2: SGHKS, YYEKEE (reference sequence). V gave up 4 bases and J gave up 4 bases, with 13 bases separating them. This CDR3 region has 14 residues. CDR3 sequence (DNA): TGTGCCAGCAGCCGGTTGCAGTCGGCAGATACGCAGTATTTT. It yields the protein CASSRLQSADTQYF.

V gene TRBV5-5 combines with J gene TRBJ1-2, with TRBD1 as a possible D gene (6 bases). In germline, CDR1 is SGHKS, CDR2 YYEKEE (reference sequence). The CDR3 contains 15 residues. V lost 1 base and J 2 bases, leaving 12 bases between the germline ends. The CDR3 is CASSLSDRLNYGYTF. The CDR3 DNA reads TGTGCCAGCAGCTTGTCCGACAGGCTGAACTATGGCTACACCTTC. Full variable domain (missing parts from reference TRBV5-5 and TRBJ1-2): DAGVTQSPTHLIKTRGQQVTLRCSPISGHKSVSWYQQVLGQGPQFIFQYYEKEERGRGNFPDRFSARQFPNYSSELNVNALLLGDSALYLCASSLSDRLNYGYTFGSGTRLTVV.

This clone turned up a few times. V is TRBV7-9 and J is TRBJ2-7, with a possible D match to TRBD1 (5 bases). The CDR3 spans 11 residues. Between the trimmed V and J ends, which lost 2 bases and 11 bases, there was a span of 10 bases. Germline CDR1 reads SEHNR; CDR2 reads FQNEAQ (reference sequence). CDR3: CASSLSQVKYF. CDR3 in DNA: TGTGCCAGCAGCTTATCACAGGTCAAGTACTTC.

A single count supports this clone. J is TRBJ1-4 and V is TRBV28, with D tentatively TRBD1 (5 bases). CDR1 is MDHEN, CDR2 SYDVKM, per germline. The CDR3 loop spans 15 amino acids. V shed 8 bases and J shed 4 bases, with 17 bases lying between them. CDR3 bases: TGTGCCAGCTTTGGGGCGACCACAGATAATGAAAAACTGTTTTTT. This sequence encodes CASFGATTDNEKLFF.

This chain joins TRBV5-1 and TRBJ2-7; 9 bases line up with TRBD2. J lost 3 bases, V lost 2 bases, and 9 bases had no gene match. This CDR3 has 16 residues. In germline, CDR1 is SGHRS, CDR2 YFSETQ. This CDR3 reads CASSFGLAGTDYEQYF. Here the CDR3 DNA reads TGCGCCAGCAGCTTTGGTCTAGCGGGGACTGACTACGAGCAGTACTTC.

CDR3 coding DNA: TGTGCCTGGGGACAGAACTCTGGAAACACCATATATTTT. The encoded protein is CAWGQNSGNTIYF. This chain links TRBV30 with TRBJ1-3, with D maybe TRBD1 (6 bases). The V end lost 5 bases, the J end lost 0 bases, and 8 bases lay between the germline ends. The CDR3 sequence is 13 residues long. Germline values: CDR1 GTSNPN, CDR2 SVGIG (reference sequence).